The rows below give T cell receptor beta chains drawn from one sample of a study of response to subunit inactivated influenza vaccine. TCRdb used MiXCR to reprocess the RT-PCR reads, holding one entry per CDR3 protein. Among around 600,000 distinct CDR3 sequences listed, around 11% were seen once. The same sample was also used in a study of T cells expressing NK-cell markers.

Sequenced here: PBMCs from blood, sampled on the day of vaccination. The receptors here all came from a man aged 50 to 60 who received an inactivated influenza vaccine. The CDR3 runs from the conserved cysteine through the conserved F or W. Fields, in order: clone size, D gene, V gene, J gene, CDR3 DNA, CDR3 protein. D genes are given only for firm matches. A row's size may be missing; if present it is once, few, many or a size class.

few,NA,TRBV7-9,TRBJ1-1,TGTGCCAGCAGCCCGGGGTTCGGGATGAACACTGAAGCTTTCTTT,CASSPGFGMNTEAFF
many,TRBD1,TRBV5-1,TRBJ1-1,TGCGCCAGCAGGGCGGGACAGGGGACTGAAGCTTTCTTT,CASRAGQGTEAFF
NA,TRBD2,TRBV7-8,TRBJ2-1,TGTGCCAGCAGCTTAGTCCAGCGGGAGGGTCGCAATGAGCAGTTCTTC,CASSLVQREGRNEQFF
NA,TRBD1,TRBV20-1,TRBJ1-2,TGCAGTGCTAGAGAGCAAGGACAGGGGGATAACTATGGCTACACCTTC,CSAREQGQGDNYGYTF
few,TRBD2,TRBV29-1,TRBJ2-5,TGCAGCGTTGTGGCTAGCGGTGAGACCCAGTACTTC,CSVVASGETQYF
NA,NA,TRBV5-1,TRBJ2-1,TGCGCCAGCAGCTCGGACGGGGGTTACTACAATGAGCAGTTCTTC,CASSSDGGYYNEQFF
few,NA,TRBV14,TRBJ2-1,TGTGCCAGCAGCCAGGGGGGTGTGGAGCAGTTCTTC,CASSQGGVEQFF
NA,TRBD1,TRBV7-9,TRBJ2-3,TGTGCCAGCAGCTTACAGGGGGATGGCGCAGATACGCAGTATTTT,CASSLQGDGADTQYF
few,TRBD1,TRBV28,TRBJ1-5,TGTGCCAGCACTGAGAGGGGACAGAGCAATCAGCCCCAGCATTTT,CASTERGQSNQPQHF
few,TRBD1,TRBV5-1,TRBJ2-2,TGCGCCAGCAGCTCGACAGGGCCACGAACCACCGGGGAGCTGTTTTTT,CASSSTGPRTTGELFF
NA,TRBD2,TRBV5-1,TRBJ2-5,TGCGCCAGCAGCTTGGATACTAGCGCGGTGTCCCAGTACTTC,CASSLDTSAVSQYF
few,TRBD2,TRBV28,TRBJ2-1,TGTGCCAGCAGTTTATCGGCCCGGGGTGCGGGAGGAGGGTTCTTC,CASSLSARGAGGGFF
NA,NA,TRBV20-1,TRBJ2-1,TGCAGTGCTATTGACCCGGGCGGGGCGAGCTCCTACAATGAGCAGTTCTTC,CSAIDPGGASSYNEQFF
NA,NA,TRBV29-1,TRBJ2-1,TGCAGCGGGCGTATCGTAGGCCGAGAGCAGTTCTTC,CSGRIVGREQFF
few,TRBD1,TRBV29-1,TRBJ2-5,TGCAGTGTGCAGGGGGCTCAAGAGACCCAGTACTTC,CSVQGAQETQYF
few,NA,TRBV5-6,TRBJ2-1,TGTGCCAGCAGCGTGGACTACAGTACCTCCTACAATGAGCAGTTCTTC,CASSVDYSTSYNEQFF
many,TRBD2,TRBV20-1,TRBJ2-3,TGCAGTGCTCCTCCTAGCGGGAGCACAGATACGCAGTATTTT,CSAPPSGSTDTQYF
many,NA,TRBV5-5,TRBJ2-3,TGTGCCAGCAGCTTGGAGGGCAGTGATACGCAGTATTTT,CASSLEGSDTQYF
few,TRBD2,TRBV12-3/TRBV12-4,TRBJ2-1,TGTGCCAGCAGTTCCGGCGGGAGGAATGAGCAGTTCTTC,CASSSGGRNEQFF
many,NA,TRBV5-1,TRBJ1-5,TGCGCCAGCAGCTTCGGGCCTGGGAGCAATCAGCCCCAGCATTTT,CASSFGPGSNQPQHF
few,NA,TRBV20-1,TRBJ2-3,TGCAGTGCTAGATCCAGGGCCACAGATACGCAGTATTTT,CSARSRATDTQYF
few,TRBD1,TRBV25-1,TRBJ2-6,TGTGCCAGCAGTGGAGCGACAGGGGCTGGGGCCAACGTCCTGACTTTC,CASSGATGAGANVLTF
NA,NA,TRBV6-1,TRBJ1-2,TGTGCCAGCAGGGGAGATGGCTACACCTTC,CASRGDGYTF
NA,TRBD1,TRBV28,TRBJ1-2,TGTGCCAGCAGAACCTCGCCTGGACAGGGGAGGCACTATGGCTACACCTTC,CASRTSPGQGRHYGYTF
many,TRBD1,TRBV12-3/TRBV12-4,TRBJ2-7,TGTGCCAGCAGTGTGGGACAGACCTACGAGCAGTACTTC,CASSVGQTYEQYF
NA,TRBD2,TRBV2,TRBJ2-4,TGTGCCAGCAGTGTAGCTCTAGCGGGCAAAAACATTCAGTACTTC,CASSVALAGKNIQYF
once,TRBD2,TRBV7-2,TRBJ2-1,TGTGCCAGCAGCCGAAATCGTGCTAGCGGGGGGGACAATGAGCAGTTCTTC,CASSRNRASGGDNEQFF
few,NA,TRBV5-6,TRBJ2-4,TGTGCCAGCAGCTTGTTTACAGACGGATTAGCCAAAAACATTCAGTACTTC,CASSLFTDGLAKNIQYF
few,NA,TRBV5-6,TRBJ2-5,TGTGCCACGTCCGGGTCAGCAGAGACCCAGTACTTC,CATSGSAETQYF